This is a list of T cell receptor beta chains from one sample in a study of cytomegalovirus exposure and HLA in healthy donors. Profiled with immunoSEQ multiplex PCR; TCRdb holds only in-frame clones, not every one. The data hold under 200,000 clones, with more than 65% observed a single time. The sample consisted of PBMCs. The receptors originated from a woman aged 45-59 years in good health and CMV-seronegative. CDR3s include the opening cysteine and the closing phenylalanine or tryptophan. The order of the fields is D gene, J gene, clone size, V gene, CDR3 length, CDR3 protein, CDR3 DNA. The D gene is left open where the match is weak. Clone size, where shown, is once, few, many, or a class for clones that have expanded.

NA | TRBJ2-2 | NA | TRBV11-3 | 14 | CASSKREDTGELFF | TGTGCCAGCAGCAAAAGGGAGGACACCGGGGAGCTGTTTTTT
TRBD2 | TRBJ2-3 | NA | TRBV7-6 | 16 | CASSLKAGGPPDTQYF | TGTGCCAGCAGCTTAAAGGCGGGGGGGCCTCCAGATACGCAGTATTTT
TRBD2 | TRBJ2-2 | NA | TRBV28 | 17 | CASSTPGLAGGTGELFF | TGTGCCAGCAGTACGCCGGGACTAGCGGGAGGCACCGGGGAGCTGTTTTTT
TRBD1 | TRBJ1-5 | NA | TRBV15 | 17 | CATSRAPGQPTGQPQHF | TGTGCCACCAGCAGAGCCCCGGGACAGCCGACAGGCCAGCCCCAGCATTTT
NA | TRBJ2-7 | once | TRBV5-1 | 14 | CASSLDVANYEQYF | TGCGCCAGCAGCTTGGATGTGGCCAACTACGAGCAGTACTTC
NA | TRBJ1-2 | NA | TRBV6-5 | 12 | CASRNRQAGYTF | TGTGCCAGCAGGAACCGACAGGCGGGCTACACCTTC
NA | TRBJ2-3 | NA | TRBV5-1 | 14 | CASSPYDRTDTQYF | TGCGCCAGCAGCCCCTACGACAGGACAGATACGCAGTATTTT
TRBD1 | TRBJ2-1 | NA | TRBV5-4 | 16 | CASSFLQGAPYNEQFF | TGTGCCAGCAGCTTTTTACAGGGGGCGCCCTACAATGAGCAGTTCTTC
NA | TRBJ2-3 | NA | TRBV5-4 | 16 | CASSHPAGLKADTQYF | TGTGCCAGCAGTCACCCCGCGGGACTCAAGGCAGATACGCAGTATTTT
NA | TRBJ2-3 | NA | TRBV7-2 | 15 | CASSRNMAGTDTQYF | TGTGCCAGCAGCCGAAACATGGCGGGCACAGATACGCAGTATTTT
NA | TRBJ1-6 | NA | TRBV4-3 | 15 | CASSHGQRYNSPLHF | TGCGCCAGCAGCCATGGACAGAGATATAATTCACCCCTCCACTTT
TRBD2 | TRBJ2-4 | NA | TRBV5-1 | 16 | CASSWTSGGGGNIQYF | TGCGCCAGCAGCTGGACTAGCGGAGGTGGGGGGAACATTCAGTACTTC
TRBD2 | TRBJ2-5 | NA | TRBV28 | 14 | CASSYRLAGETQYF | TGTGCCAGCAGTTACCGACTAGCGGGAGAGACCCAGTACTTC
TRBD1 | TRBJ1-2 | once | TRBV28 | 13 | CASSQIGQGGYTF | TGTGCCAGCAGCCAAATCGGACAGGGGGGCTACACCTTC